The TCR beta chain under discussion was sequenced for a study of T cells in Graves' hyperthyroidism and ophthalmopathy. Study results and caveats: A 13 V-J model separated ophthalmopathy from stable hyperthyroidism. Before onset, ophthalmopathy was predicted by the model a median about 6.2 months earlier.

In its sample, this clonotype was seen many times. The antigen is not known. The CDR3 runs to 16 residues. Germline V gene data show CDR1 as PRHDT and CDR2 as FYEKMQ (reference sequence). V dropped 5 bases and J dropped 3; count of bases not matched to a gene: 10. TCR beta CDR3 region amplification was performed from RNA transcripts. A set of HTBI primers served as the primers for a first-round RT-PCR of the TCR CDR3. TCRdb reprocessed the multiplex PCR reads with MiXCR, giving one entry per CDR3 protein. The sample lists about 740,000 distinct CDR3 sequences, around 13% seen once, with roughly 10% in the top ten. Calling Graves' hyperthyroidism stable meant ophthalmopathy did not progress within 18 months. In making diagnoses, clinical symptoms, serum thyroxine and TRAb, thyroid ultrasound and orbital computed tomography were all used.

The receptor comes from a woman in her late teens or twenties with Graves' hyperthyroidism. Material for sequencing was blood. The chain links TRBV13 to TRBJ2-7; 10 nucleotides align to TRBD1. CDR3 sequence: CASSLQMGQGSYEQYF. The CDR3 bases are TGTGCCAGCAGCCTCCAAATGGGACAGGGGAGCTACGAGCAGTACTTC.